What follows are 29 T cell receptor beta chains derived from one specimen sequenced in a study of T cell responses to AZD1222 COVID-19 vaccine (dated by TCRdb to the early 2020s). Library preparation used the immunoSEQ multiplex PCR assay. Sourced from immuneACCESS, this table was stored by TCRdb with only in-frame sequences that have V and J called. A share of the clones is absent; for the studies checked, an unresolved V gene accounts for under half, and the remainder has no known explanation. The sample table holds around 120,000 clones, of which around 88% were seen once. The top ten hold around 7.1% of the sample. Per the publication, the time point label means: about 28 days (+/-7) after the second vaccine dose. The source was peripheral blood, collected 28 days after the second AZD1222 dose. Every receptor here comes from an adult who received the AZD1222 COVID-19 vaccine.

This rearrangement joins TRBV9 to TRBJ1-5; D unclear. CDR3 length equals 15 residues. The V gene lost 0 bases and the J gene lost 7 bases, with 14 bases spanning the gap. The germline V gene encodes CDR1 SGDLS and CDR2 YYNGEE. The CDR3 sequence is CASSVGGQPQQPQHF. CDR3 sequence (DNA): TGTGCCAGCAGCGTAGGCGGGCAACCCCAGCAGCCCCAGCATTTT.

The chain couples TRBV28 to TRBJ2-7; D is unclear. The germline CDR1 and CDR2 sequences are MDHEN and SYDVKM. The CDR3 has 14 amino acids. V was trimmed by 2 bases and J by 0 bases, leaving 8 bases between them. Here the CDR3 reads CASSLGWHSYEQYF. In DNA, the CDR3 is TGTGCCAGCAGTTTAGGGTGGCACTCCTACGAGCAGTACTTC.

This rearrangement joins TRBV13 to TRBJ2-3; D remains ambiguous. This CDR3 region has 12 residues. Deletions cut 5 bases from V and 6 bases from J, with 9 bases between. Germline assignment: CDR1 PRHDT and CDR2 FYEKMQ (reference sequence). The CDR3 reads CASSQVPDTQYF. The CDR3 nucleotides are TGTGCCAGCAGCCAAGTCCCGGATACGCAGTATTTT.

V and J are TRBV11-3 and TRBJ2-4; D is possibly TRBD2 (5 bases). Germline lookup yields CDR1 SGHNT and CDR2 YENEEA. CDR3 length equals 12 residues. V was shortened by 1 base and J by 9 bases, with 7 bases between the two germline ends. This CDR3 is CASSLARGIQYF. In DNA form, the CDR3 reads TGTGCCAGCAGCTTAGCCCGGGGCATTCAGTACTTC.

This chain uses TRBV21-1 with TRBJ2-7; TRBD1 is the table's D call and was not checked against the DNA. TRBV21-1 is reported as a pseudogene. CDR3 length equals 18 residues. Here the CDR3 DNA reads TGTGCCAGCAGCAAATTGCTAGGGATTTACAGGAGCTCCTACGAGCAGTACTTC. Translation gives CASSKLLGIYRSSYEQYF.

The chain couples TRBV12-2 to TRBJ2-7; the D call of TRBD2 is as the table states it, not checked on the DNA. TRBV12-2 is a recognized pseudogene. This CDR3 has 18 residues. In DNA, the CDR3 is TGTGCAAGTCGCTTCAGGACTAGCGGGAGGAGCAGTCCCTACGAGCAGTACTTC. Its translation is CASRFRTSGRSSPYEQYF.

The chain has TRBV14 and TRBJ2-1; TRBD2 aligns across 8 bases. The germline CDR1 and CDR2 sequences are SGHDN and FVKESK. There are 16 residues in the CDR3. Trimming cost V 3 bases and J 5 bases; bases outside gene matches: 9. The CDR3 sequence: CASSQGWGLVDNEQFF. CDR3 coding DNA: TGTGCCAGCAGCCAGGGGTGGGGACTAGTCGACAATGAGCAGTTCTTC.

The chain has TRBV28 and TRBJ2-1; D uncertain. The V gene lost 6 bases and the J gene lost 5 bases, with 11 bases spanning the gap. The V gene's germline CDR1 is MDHEN and CDR2 SYDVKM. The CDR3 contains 13 residues. CDR3 loop: CASSIGPNNEQFF. The CDR3, as DNA: TGTGCCAGCAGCATTGGGCCTAACAATGAGCAGTTCTTC.

This clone was observed once. V gene TRBV28 combines with J gene TRBJ2-2; maybe TRBD1 (6 bases). Trimming removed 1 base at V and 5 bases at J, with 29 bases between. This CDR3 contains 21 residues. CDR1 is MDHEN, CDR2 SYDVKM, per germline. CDR3 DNA sequence: TGTGCCAGCAGTTTATTCGGGCCCGGTATGCATTCCGAGGGGGATACCGGGGAGCTGTTTTTT. Protein product: CASSLFGPGMHSEGDTGELFF.

The CDR3 protein is CASSLGPGQAYEQYF. The CDR3 DNA reads as TGTGCCAGCAGCTTAGGGCCGGGACAGGCCTACGAGCAGTACTTC. This chain connects TRBV7-9 to TRBJ2-7, with 8 bases that match TRBD1. CDR3 size: 15 residues. The V and J ends lost 1 base and 2 bases, in that order; junction bases with no gene match: 4. Per germline, CDR1 SEHNR and CDR2 FQNEAQ (reference sequence).

The gene calls are TRBV15 and TRBJ1-2; the D gene is possibly TRBD1 (5 bases). The CDR3 runs to 16 residues. Germline lookup yields CDR1 LNHNV and CDR2 YYDKDF (reference sequence). Trimming cost V 6 bases and J 2 bases, with 19 bases left between them. This CDR3 reads CATSYSPGTVNYGYTF. The CDR3, as DNA: TGTGCCACCAGTTACTCACCCGGGACGGTGAACTATGGCTACACCTTC.

The V call is TRBV27, the J call TRBJ1-5; tentatively, D is TRBD1 (5 bases). Germline CDR1 MNHEY, CDR2 SMNVEV (reference sequence). V lost 3 bases to trimming and J lost 5 bases, with 11 bases between them. This CDR3 is 14 amino acids long. CDR3 DNA sequence: TGTGCCAGCAGTTTGTCGGGGGTCGATCAGCCCCAGCATTTT. Amino acid sequence: CASSLSGVDQPQHF.

The chain is built from TRBV9 and TRBJ2-7; D could derive from TRBD1 or TRBD2 (5 bases each). CDR3 length equals 14 residues. Germline CDR1 and CDR2: SGDLS and YYNGEE. Trimming took 4 bases from V and 5 from J, leaving 16 bases between them. Here the CDR3 reads CASSPGVGVDEQYF. CDR3 coding DNA: TGTGCCAGCAGCCCCGGGGTGGGGGTGGACGAGCAGTACTTC.

The chain joins TRBV9 to TRBJ2-5; 10 nucleotides align to TRBD2. Germline V gene lookup returns CDR1 SGDLS and CDR2 YYNGEE. J gave up 2 bases and V 7 bases, and 23 bases lay outside the gene matches. CDR3 length: 20 amino acids. CDR3 coding DNA: TGTGCCAGCGGCCACCCTAGCGGGAGTCCAGCGGGAGGGAATCAAGAGACCCAGTACTTC. Amino acids: CASGHPSGSPAGGNQETQYF.

The CDR3 DNA reads as TGCGCGAGAGGGTTAGACTATGGCTACACCTTC. Its protein product is CARGLDYGYTF. V gene TRBV20-1 combines with J gene TRBJ1-2; D ambiguous. This CDR3 comprises 11 residues. Germline CDR1 DFQATT, CDR2 SNEGSKA (reference sequence).

This clone was seen only a few times. The gene calls are TRBV5-8 and TRBJ2-7; D assignment may be TRBD1 or TRBD2 (5 bases each). The CDR3 loop spans 12 amino acids. Trimming shortened V by 6 bases and J by 3 bases, and 10 bases separated the two germline ends. Germline V lookup: CDR1 SGHTS, CDR2 YDEGEE. The CDR3 sequence is CASTWDGYEQYF. CDR3 DNA: TGTGCCAGCACGTGGGACGGCTACGAGCAGTACTTC.

The chain links TRBV19 to TRBJ2-2; D ambiguous. The CDR3 spans 14 residues. Germline V gene sequence: CDR1 LNHDA, CDR2 SQIVND (reference sequence). The V end was cut by 2 bases, the J end by 2 bases, with 6 bases between. The DNA for the CDR3 is TGTGCCAGTAGTATAATCGGCAACACCGGGGAGCTGTTTTTT. Amino acid sequence: CASSIIGNTGELFF.

Comment on this clone: A read error may account for a junction end that differs from germline. The rearrangement joins TRBV4-3 to TRBJ2-1; 15 nucleotides align to TRBD2. The CDR3 covers 14 residues. In germline, CDR1 is LGHNA, CDR2 YSLEER. DNA for the CDR3: TGCGCCAGCAGCCTAGGGACTAGCGGGAGGAAGGCGGTCTTC. It encodes CASSLGTSGRKAVF.

The V gene is TRBV9, the J gene TRBJ2-3; tentatively, D is TRBD1 (5 bases). V shed 0 bases and J shed 5 bases, with 16 bases lying between them. Per the germline V gene, CDR1 is SGDLS and CDR2 is YYNGEE. CDR3 length: 16 amino acids. The CDR3 here is CASSVGPRVIEDTQYF. Written as DNA, the CDR3 is TGTGCCAGCAGCGTAGGGCCCAGGGTAATTGAAGATACGCAGTATTTT.

The chain combines TRBV12-2 with TRBJ2-5; no check of the table's D call, TRBD2, against the DNA was made. TRBV12-2 is noted as a pseudogene. The CDR3 covers 17 residues. CDR3 amino acids: CASRLAGPAGGQETQYF. CDR3 DNA sequence: TGTGCAAGTCGCTTAGCGGGGCCAGCGGGGGGACAAGAGACCCAGTACTTC.

This clone was recorded a few times. This rearrangement joins TRBV29-1 to TRBJ2-3; a possible D gene is TRBD2 (6 bases). Trimming pared 8 bases from V and 3 bases from J, leaving 9 bases between. CDR1 is SQVTM, CDR2 ANQGSEA, per germline. The CDR3 is 11 amino acids. The CDR3 nucleotides read TGCAGCCTTCGGGGGACAGATACGCAGTATTTT. Protein sequence: CSLRGTDTQYF.

The chain recombines TRBV21-1 with TRBJ1-5. TRBV21-1 constitutes a pseudogene. The CDR3 runs to 17 residues. This chain's CDR3 is CASSKVGGERCNQPQHF. CDR3 DNA sequence: TGTGCCAGCAGCAAAGTGGGAGGGGAGAGGTGCAATCAGCCCCAGCATTTT.

The J gene is TRBJ2-5, the V gene TRBV9; possibly TRBD2 for D (5 bases). The CDR3 contains 13 residues. Germline V CDR1 and CDR2: SGDLS, YYNGEE. Trimming pared 3 bases from V and 1 base from J, leaving 7 bases between. The CDR3: CASSASSQETQYF. Written as DNA, the CDR3 is TGTGCCAGCAGCGCTAGCAGCCAAGAGACCCAGTACTTC.

The CDR3, as DNA: TGTGCCAGCAGCCTGGTTAACACCTTC. Its protein is CASSLVNTF. The chain couples TRBV27 to TRBJ1-2; D call uncertain. Germline V lookup: CDR1 MNHEY, CDR2 SMNVEV (reference sequence). The CDR3 length is 9 residues. The V and J ends lost 6 bases and 12 bases respectively, with 8 bases between them.

The chain recombines TRBV12-3 or TRBV12-4 with TRBJ2-5; D is unclear. Trimming pared 5 bases from V and 1 base from J, leaving 8 bases between. This CDR3 contains 13 residues. The CDR3 nucleotides are TGTGCCAGCAGTCGGAACACCCAAGAGACCCAGTACTTC. Protein sequence: CASSRNTQETQYF.

The chain joins TRBV4-1 to TRBJ1-4; D is undetermined. The CDR3 contains 16 residues. Trimming took off 0 bases at V and 5 bases at J, with 13 bases between the two ends. From germline, CDR1 is MGHRA and CDR2 YSYEKL. CDR3 region: CASSQDPRIQNEKLFF. DNA for the CDR3: TGCGCCAGCAGCCAAGACCCCAGAATCCAAAATGAAAAACTGTTTTTT.

The J gene is TRBJ2-5, the V gene TRBV19, with 8 bases identical to TRBD1. The CDR3 spans 15 residues. V lost 6 bases, J lost 5 bases, and 11 bases stayed unmatched. The germline V gene has CDR1 LNHDA and CDR2 SQIVND (reference sequence). CDR3 amino acids: CASRDPGQEAETQYF. DNA of the CDR3: TGTGCCAGTAGAGATCCGGGACAGGAGGCGGAGACCCAGTACTTC.

The V and J genes are TRBV5-1 and TRBJ2-3; D gene uncertain. The CDR3 totals 15 residues. The ends were cut back, 0 bases at V and 2 bases at J, with 10 bases in the middle. Germline CDR1 is SGHRS and CDR2 is YFSETQ. DNA for the CDR3: TGCGCCAGCAGCTTGGAGGGCTTTTTCACAGATACGCAGTATTTT. The encoded protein is CASSLEGFFTDTQYF.

This clone appeared a single time. The genes are TRBV24-1 and TRBJ1-4, with 7 bases that match TRBD1. V lost 2 bases to trimming and J lost 12 bases; unmatched junction nucleotides: 2. Germline V gene data show CDR1 as KGHDR and CDR2 as SFDVKD. The CDR3 is made up of 12 amino acids. The CDR3 DNA reads TGTGCCACCAGTGATTACAGGGGTCAACTGTTTTTT. This codes for CATSDYRGQLFF.